The rows below give T cell receptor beta chains drawn from one sample of a study of shared clonotypes between healthy human individuals. The assay was immunoSEQ multiplex PCR, and TCRdb's table has in-frame clones only and misses some. This table has some 1 million clones, about 70% appearing once. Sequenced input: memory CD4+ T cells sorted from blood. Receptor source: a man between 18 and 29 years old in good health. Each CDR3 is given with its conserved first and last residue. Fields, in order: V gene, clone size, J gene, D gene, CDR3 protein, CDR3 DNA. The D gene is left open where the match is weak. Expanded clones are given a class, and other clones once, few, many or no size at all.

>TRBV7-2|many|TRBJ1-5|.
CASSSQQGSNQPQHF
TGTGCCAGCAGCTCCCAACAGGGAAGCAATCAGCCCCAGCATTTT
>TRBV7-9|many|TRBJ1-6|.
CASSLKTDFSPLHF
TGTGCCAGCAGCTTGAAGACAGACTTTTCACCCCTCCACTTT
>TRBV7-9|.|TRBJ1-4|.
CASAQEKLFF
TGTGCCTCCGCCCAAGAAAAACTGTTTTTT
>TRBV25-1|.|TRBJ2-7|TRBD1
CASSPFNRGSYEQYF
TGTGCCAGCAGTCCTTTTAACAGGGGATCCTACGAGCAGTACTTC
>TRBV4-3|.|TRBJ2-7|TRBD2
CASSLWREFSYEQYF
TGCGCCAGCAGCCTATGGCGGGAGTTCTCCTACGAGCAGTACTTC
>TRBV27|once|TRBJ2-1|.
CASSLQGRSSYNEQFF
TGTGCCAGCAGTTTACAGGGGCGAAGCTCCTACAATGAGCAGTTCTTC
>TRBV11-3|.|TRBJ1-1|.
CASSFEQNTEAFF
TGTGCCAGCAGCTTCGAGCAGAACACTGAAGCTTTCTTT
>TRBV14|.|TRBJ2-7|.
CASSQVAGASGYEQYF
TGTGCCAGCAGCCAAGTGGCGGGGGCCTCAGGCTACGAGCAGTACTTC
>TRBV5-1|.|TRBJ2-3|TRBD2
CASSFSSGRALLGTDTQYF
TGCGCCAGCAGCTTTTCTAGCGGGAGGGCCCTTCTGGGCACAGATACGCAGTATTTT
>TRBV11-3|few|TRBJ1-2|TRBD1
CASSYTGGEGYTF
TGTGCCAGCAGCTATACAGGGGGCGAGGGCTACACCTTC
>TRBV15|many|TRBJ1-2|TRBD1
CATSRGTGYGYTF
TGTGCCACCAGCAGAGGGACAGGGTATGGCTACACCTTC
>TRBV6-5|.|TRBJ2-3|TRBD1
CASSVQGAMTDTQYF
TGTGCCAGCAGTGTCCAGGGGGCGATGACAGATACGCAGTATTTT
>TRBV7-8|.|TRBJ2-5|.
CASSLWDPPVVETQYF
TGTGCCAGCAGCTTGTGGGACCCCCCCGTCGTGGAGACCCAGTACTTC
>TRBV29-1|.|TRBJ2-1|TRBD2
CSVLTGGDGEQFF
TGCAGCGTTTTGACGGGAGGGGACGGTGAGCAGTTCTTC
>TRBV2|.|TRBJ2-1|.
CASSEGGRTFLKQFF
TGTGCCAGCAGTGAAGGAGGGCGGACTTTTCTTAAGCAGTTCTTC
>TRBV5-5|.|TRBJ2-7|TRBD2
CASRLGLRGSSYEQYF
TGTGCCAGCAGATTAGGGTTGCGGGGGAGCTCCTACGAGCAGTACTTC
>TRBV7-9|.|TRBJ2-1|.
CASSLETGRGEQFF
TGTGCCAGCAGCTTAGAGACGGGAAGGGGTGAGCAGTTCTTC
>TRBV30|.|TRBJ2-5|.
CAWTGKKGRETQYF
TGTGCCTGGACAGGGAAGAAGGGTCGGGAGACCCAGTACTTC
>TRBV5-4|.|TRBJ1-2|.
CASSLGTDIGGYTF
TGTGCCAGCAGCCTGGGGACGGACATTGGGGGCTACACCTTC
>TRBV10-3|.|TRBJ2-7|.
CAISQDSGEQYF
TGTGCCATCAGCCAGGACAGTGGGGAGCAGTACTTC
>TRBV6-1|.|TRBJ1-5|.
CASSEAWDTYQPQHF
TGTGCCAGCAGTGAAGCGTGGGACACATATCAGCCCCAGCATTTT
>TRBV9|.|TRBJ1-1|.
CASSAHRGTEAFF
TGTGCCAGCAGCGCGCATAGGGGCACTGAAGCTTTCTTT
>TRBV2|.|TRBJ2-1|TRBD1
CASSEGTGYNEQFF
TGTGCCAGCAGTGAAGGGACAGGCTACAATGAGCAGTTCTTC
>TRBV9|.|TRBJ1-5|.
CASSAGNSNQPQHF
TGTGCCAGCAGCGCCGGAAACAGCAATCAGCCCCAGCATTTT
>TRBV6-5|once|TRBJ2-7|TRBD1
CASRNRGLGEQYF
TGTGCCAGCCGGAACAGGGGGCTAGGGGAGCAGTACTTC
>TRBV7-2|.|TRBJ2-5|TRBD2
CASSLGSGSRRETQYF
TGTGCCAGCAGCTTGGGTAGCGGGAGTAGAAGAGAGACCCAGTACTTC
>TRBV18|.|TRBJ1-6|.
CASSPSGAEGSPLHF
TGTGCCAGCTCACCAAGTGGGGCCGAGGGTTCACCCCTCCACTTT
>TRBV2|.|TRBJ2-7|TRBD1
CASSGGQGVSYEQYF
TGTGCCAGCAGTGGCGGACAGGGGGTCTCCTACGAGCAGTACTTC
>TRBV7-2|.|TRBJ2-1|TRBD2
CASSTSGGPYNEQFF
TGTGCCAGCAGCACGTCGGGAGGCCCCTACAATGAGCAGTTCTTC
>TRBV30|.|TRBJ2-2|TRBD1
CAWRIQGAGELFF
TGTGCCTGGAGGATACAGGGGGCCGGGGAGCTGTTTTTT
>TRBV2|few|TRBJ2-7|.
CASRTLWDKIYEQYF
TGTGCCAGCAGGACCCTCTGGGACAAGATCTACGAGCAGTACTTC
>TRBV5-1|many|TRBJ2-2|TRBD2
CASSQAASGRALDTGELFF
TGCGCCAGCAGCCAAGCCGCTAGCGGGAGGGCCCTCGACACCGGGGAGCTGTTTTTT
>TRBV10-3|.|TRBJ2-7|.
CAISETANEQYF
TGTGCCATCAGTGAAACGGCCAACGAGCAGTACTTC
>TRBV19|once|TRBJ1-1|.
CASTRTLMNTEAFF
TGTGCCAGTACCCGGACTCTCATGAACACTGAAGCTTTCTTT
>TRBV6-1|.|TRBJ2-5|TRBD2
CASSPSGRETQYF
TGTGCCAGCAGTCCTAGCGGGAGGGAGACCCAGTACTTC
>TRBV11-2|.|TRBJ1-4|TRBD1
CASSVTGGRTNEKLFF
TGTGCCAGCAGCGTCACAGGGGGCAGGACTAATGAAAAACTGTTTTTT
>TRBV19|.|TRBJ1-2|.
CASSRVLLDGYTF
TGTGCCAGTAGTCGGGTGTTGCTCGATGGCTACACCTTC
>TRBV5-4|.|TRBJ1-2|TRBD1
CASSPGQGGALTTGYTF
TGTGCCAGCAGCCCAGGACAGGGGGGTGCCTTGACTACTGGCTACACCTTC
>TRBV4-1|.|TRBJ1-5|.
CASSQRDSYGNQPQHF
TGCGCCAGCAGCCAAAGGGACTCCTATGGCAATCAGCCCCAGCATTTT
>TRBV14|.|TRBJ1-1|.
CASSQSGTYLMNTEAFF
TGTGCCAGCAGCCAGTCTGGAACTTATCTAATGAACACTGAAGCTTTCTTT
>TRBV6-1|few|TRBJ1-5|.
CASSGGDGGNQPQHF
TGTGCCAGCAGTGGCGGCGACGGGGGTAATCAGCCCCAGCATTTT
>TRBV10-3|.|TRBJ1-1|TRBD1
CAISNGLGQGTNTEAFF
TGTGCCATCAGCAATGGGCTGGGACAGGGGACAAACACTGAAGCTTTCTTT
>TRBV11-2|.|TRBJ2-1|TRBD2
CASSSRATSGRNEQFF
TGTGCCAGCAGCTCCCGGGCGACTAGCGGACGCAATGAGCAGTTCTTC
>TRBV5-1|.|TRBJ2-1|.
CASSSGLRGRGYNEQFF
TGCGCCAGCAGCTCGGGCCTTCGGGGGCGGGGTTACAATGAGCAGTTCTTC
>TRBV6-1|.|TRBJ2-7|TRBD1
CASSGQGLTYEQYF
TGTGCCAGCAGTGGACAGGGGTTGACCTACGAGCAGTACTTC
>TRBV6-1|.|TRBJ2-7|TRBD2
CASSEVLAGGPGEQYF
TGTGCCAGCAGTGAGGTACTAGCGGGGGGGCCTGGCGAGCAGTACTTC
>TRBV4-3|once|TRBJ2-3|TRBD2
CASGLAGTDTQYF
TGCGCCAGCGGACTAGCGGGAACAGATACGCAGTATTTT
>TRBV29-1|.|TRBJ2-3|.
CSGSTGTDTQYF
TGCAGCGGAAGTACAGGGACAGATACGCAGTATTTT
>TRBV29-1|.|TRBJ1-1|.
CSVSNYGVLNTEAFF
TGCAGCGTGTCAAACTACGGGGTTTTGAACACTGAAGCTTTCTTT
>TRBV7-2|.|TRBJ1-4|.
CASSLGTSEKLFF
TGTGCCAGCAGCCTCGGGACTTCTGAAAAACTGTTTTTT